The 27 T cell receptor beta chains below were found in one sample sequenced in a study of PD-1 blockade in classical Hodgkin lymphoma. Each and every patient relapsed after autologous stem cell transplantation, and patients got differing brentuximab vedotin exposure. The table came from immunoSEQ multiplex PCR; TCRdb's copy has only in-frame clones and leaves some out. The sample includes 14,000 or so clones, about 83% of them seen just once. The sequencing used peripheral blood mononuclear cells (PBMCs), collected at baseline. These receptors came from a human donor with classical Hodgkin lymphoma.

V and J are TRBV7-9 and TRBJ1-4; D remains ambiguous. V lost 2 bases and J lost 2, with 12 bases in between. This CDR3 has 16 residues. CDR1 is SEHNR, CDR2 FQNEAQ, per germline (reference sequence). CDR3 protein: CASSLTRLKTNEKLFF. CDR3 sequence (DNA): TGTGCCAGCAGCTTAACCAGGTTGAAGACTAATGAAAAACTGTTTTTT.

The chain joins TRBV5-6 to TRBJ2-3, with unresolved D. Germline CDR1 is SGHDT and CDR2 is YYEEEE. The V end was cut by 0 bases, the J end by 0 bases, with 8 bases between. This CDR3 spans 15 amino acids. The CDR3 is CASSLAVTSTDTQYF. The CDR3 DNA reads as TGTGCCAGCAGCTTGGCAGTAACTAGCACAGATACGCAGTATTTT. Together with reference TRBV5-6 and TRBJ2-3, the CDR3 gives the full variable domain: DAGVTQSPTHLIKTRGQQVTLRCSPKSGHDTVSWYQQALGQGPQFIFQYYEEEERQRGNFPDRFSGHQFPNYSSELNVNALLLGDSALYLCASSLAVTSTDTQYFGPGTRLTVL.

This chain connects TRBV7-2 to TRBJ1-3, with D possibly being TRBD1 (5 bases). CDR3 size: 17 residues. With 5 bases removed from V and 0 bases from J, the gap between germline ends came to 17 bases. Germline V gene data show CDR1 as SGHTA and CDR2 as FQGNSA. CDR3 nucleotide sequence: TGTGCCAGCAGCCGAAGCGGGACTAAGAGCTCTGGAAACACCATATATTTT. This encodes CASSRSGTKSSGNTIYF.

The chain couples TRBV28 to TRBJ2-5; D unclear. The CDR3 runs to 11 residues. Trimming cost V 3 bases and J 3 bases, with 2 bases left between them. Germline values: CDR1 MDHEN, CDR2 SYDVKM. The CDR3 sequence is CASSFEETQYF. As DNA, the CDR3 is TGTGCCAGCAGTTTTGAAGAGACCCAGTACTTC.

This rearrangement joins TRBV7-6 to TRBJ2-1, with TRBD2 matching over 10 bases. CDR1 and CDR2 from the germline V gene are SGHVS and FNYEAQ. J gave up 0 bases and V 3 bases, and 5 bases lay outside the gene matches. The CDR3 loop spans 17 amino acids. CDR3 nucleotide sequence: TGTGCCAGCAGCTTTTATACTAGCGGGGTCTCCTACAATGAGCAGTTCTTC. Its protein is CASSFYTSGVSYNEQFF.

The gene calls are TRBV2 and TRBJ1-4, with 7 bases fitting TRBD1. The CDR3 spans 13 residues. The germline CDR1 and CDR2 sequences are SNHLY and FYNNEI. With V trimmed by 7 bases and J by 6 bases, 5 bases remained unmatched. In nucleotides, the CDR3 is TGTGCCAGCAAGGGAGGGGGCTATGAAAAACTGTTTTTT. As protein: CASKGGGYEKLFF.

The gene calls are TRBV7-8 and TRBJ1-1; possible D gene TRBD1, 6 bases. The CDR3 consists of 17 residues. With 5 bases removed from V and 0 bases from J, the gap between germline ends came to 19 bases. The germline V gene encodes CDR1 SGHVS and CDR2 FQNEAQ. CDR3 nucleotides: TGTGCCAGCAGCGAACACAGGGTTCCAAGGATGAACACTGAAGCTTTCTTT. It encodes CASSEHRVPRMNTEAFF.

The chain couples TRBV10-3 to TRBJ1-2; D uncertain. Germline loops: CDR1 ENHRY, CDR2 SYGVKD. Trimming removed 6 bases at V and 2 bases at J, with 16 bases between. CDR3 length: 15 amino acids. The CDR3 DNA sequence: TGTGCCATCAGGGAAGAACTAACAACGAACTATGGCTACACCTTC. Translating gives CAIREELTTNYGYTF.

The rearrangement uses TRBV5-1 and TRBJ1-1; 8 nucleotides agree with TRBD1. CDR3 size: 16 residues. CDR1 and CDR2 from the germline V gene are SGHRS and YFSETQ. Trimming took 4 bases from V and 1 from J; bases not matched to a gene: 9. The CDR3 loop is CASSPGQGVGNTEAFF. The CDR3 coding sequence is TGCGCCAGCAGCCCAGGACAGGGTGTCGGGAACACTGAAGCTTTCTTT.

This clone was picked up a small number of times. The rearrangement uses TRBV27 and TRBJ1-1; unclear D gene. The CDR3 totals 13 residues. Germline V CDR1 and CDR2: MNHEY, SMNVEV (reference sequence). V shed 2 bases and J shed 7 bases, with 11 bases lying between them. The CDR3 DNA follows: TGTGCCAGCAGTTTAGGGCAGGAGTTTGAAGCTTTCTTT. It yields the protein CASSLGQEFEAFF.

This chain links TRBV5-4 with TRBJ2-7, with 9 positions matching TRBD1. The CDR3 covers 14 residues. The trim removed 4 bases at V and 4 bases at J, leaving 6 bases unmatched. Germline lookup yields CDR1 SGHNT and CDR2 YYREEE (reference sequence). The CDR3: CASSLDRGVYEQYF. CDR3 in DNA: TGTGCCAGCAGCCTGGACAGGGGTGTGTACGAGCAGTACTTC.

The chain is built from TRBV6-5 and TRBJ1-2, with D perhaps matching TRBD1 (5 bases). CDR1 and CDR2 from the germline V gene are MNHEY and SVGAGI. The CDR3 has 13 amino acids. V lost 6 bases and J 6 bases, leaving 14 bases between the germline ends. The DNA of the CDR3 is TGTGCCAGCAGCATCAGGGTTTATGATGGCTACACCTTC. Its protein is CASSIRVYDGYTF.

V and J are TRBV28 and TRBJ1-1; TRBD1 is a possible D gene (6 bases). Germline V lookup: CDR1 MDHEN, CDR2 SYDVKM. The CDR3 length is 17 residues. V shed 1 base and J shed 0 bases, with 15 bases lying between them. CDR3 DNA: TGTGCCAGCAGTTTATATGGGGCAGGGGCCCTGAACACTGAAGCTTTCTTT. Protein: CASSLYGAGALNTEAFF. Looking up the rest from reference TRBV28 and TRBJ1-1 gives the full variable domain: DVKVTQSSRYLVKRTGEKVFLECVQDMDHENMFWYRQDPGLGLRLIYFSYDVKMKEKGDIPEGYSVSREKKERFSLILESASTNQTSMYLCASSLYGAGALNTEAFFGQGTRLTVV.

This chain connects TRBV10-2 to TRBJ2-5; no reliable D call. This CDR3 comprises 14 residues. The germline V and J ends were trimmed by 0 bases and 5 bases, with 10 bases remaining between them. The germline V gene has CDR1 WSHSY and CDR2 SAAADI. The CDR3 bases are TGCGCCAGCAGTGAGTCGAGGTTTAGGGAGACCCAGTACTTC. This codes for CASSESRFRETQYF.

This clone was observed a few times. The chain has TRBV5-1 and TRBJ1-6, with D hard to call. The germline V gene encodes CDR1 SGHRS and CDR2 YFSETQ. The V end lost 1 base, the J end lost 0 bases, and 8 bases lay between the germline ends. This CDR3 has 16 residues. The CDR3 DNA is TGCGCCAGCAGCTTGAACAGCGGCTCCTATAATTCACCCCTCCACTTT. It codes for CASSLNSGSYNSPLHF.

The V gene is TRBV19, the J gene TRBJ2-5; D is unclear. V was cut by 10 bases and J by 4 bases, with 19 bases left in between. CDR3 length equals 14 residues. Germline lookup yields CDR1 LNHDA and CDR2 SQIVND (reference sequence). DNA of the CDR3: TGTGCCACCCCGGACGGAAATGGGCCAGAGACCCAGTACTTC. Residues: CATPDGNGPETQYF.

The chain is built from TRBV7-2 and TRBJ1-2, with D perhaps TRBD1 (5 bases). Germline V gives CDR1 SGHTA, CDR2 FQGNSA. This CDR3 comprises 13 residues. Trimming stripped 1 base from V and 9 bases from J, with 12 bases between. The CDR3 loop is CASSLGGDLSYTF. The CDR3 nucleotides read TGTGCCAGCAGCTTAGGGGGGGATTTAAGCTACACCTTC.

CDR3 sequence reads: CSASYGNTIYF. The CDR3, as DNA: TGCAGTGCTAGCTATGGAAACACCATATATTTT. The chain recombines TRBV20-1 with TRBJ1-3, with unresolved D. Trimming stripped 3 bases from V and 3 bases from J, with 3 bases between. This CDR3 comprises 11 residues. Per the germline V gene, CDR1 is DFQATT and CDR2 is SNEGSKA (reference sequence).

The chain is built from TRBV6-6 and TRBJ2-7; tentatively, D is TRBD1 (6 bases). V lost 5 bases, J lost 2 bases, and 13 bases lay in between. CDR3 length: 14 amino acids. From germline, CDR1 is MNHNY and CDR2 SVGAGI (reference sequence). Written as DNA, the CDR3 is TGTGCCAGCAGTCGTCAGGGGCCGCCCTACGAGCAGTACTTC. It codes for CASSRQGPPYEQYF.

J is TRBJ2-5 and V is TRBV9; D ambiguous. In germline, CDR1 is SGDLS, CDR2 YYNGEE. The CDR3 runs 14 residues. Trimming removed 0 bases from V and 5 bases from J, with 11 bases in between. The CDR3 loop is CASSVGNSRETQYF. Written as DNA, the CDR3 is TGTGCCAGCAGCGTAGGGAACAGTAGGGAGACCCAGTACTTC. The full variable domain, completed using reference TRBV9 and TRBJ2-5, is DSGVTQTPKHLITATGQRVTLRCSPRSGDLSVYWYQQSLDQGLQFLIQYYNGEERAKGNILERFSAQQFPDLHSELNLSSLELGDSALYFCASSVGNSRETQYFGPGTRLLVL.

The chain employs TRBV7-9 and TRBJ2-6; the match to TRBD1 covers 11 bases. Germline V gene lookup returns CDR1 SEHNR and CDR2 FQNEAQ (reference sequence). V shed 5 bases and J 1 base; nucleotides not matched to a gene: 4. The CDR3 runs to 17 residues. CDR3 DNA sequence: TGTGCCAGCAGCCCCGGACAGGGGGCTTCTGGGGCCAACGTCCTGACTTTC. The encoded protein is CASSPGQGASGANVLTF.

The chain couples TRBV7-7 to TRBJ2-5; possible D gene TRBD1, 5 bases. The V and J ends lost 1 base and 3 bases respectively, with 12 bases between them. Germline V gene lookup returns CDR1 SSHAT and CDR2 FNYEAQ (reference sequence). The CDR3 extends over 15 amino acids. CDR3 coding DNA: TGTGCCAGCAGCTTAGAATTGGGGCGGAAAGAGACCCAGTACTTC. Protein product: CASSLELGRKETQYF. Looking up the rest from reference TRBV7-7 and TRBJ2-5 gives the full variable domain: GAGVSQSPRYKVTKRGQDVTLRCDPISSHATLYWYQQALGQGPEFLTYFNYEAQPDKSGLPSDRFSAERPEGSISTLTIQRTEQRDSAMYRCASSLELGRKETQYFGPGTRLLVL.

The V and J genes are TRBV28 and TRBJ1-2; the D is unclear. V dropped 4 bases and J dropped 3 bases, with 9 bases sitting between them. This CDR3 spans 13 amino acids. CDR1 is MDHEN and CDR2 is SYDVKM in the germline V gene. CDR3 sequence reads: CASSSTAYYGYTF. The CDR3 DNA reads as TGTGCCAGCAGTTCTACAGCCTACTATGGCTACACCTTC.

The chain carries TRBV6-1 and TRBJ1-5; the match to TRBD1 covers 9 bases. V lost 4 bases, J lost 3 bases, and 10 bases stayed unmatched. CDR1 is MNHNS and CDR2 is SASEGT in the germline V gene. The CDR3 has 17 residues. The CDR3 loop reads CASSGDREPAFNQPQHF. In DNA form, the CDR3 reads TGTGCCAGCAGTGGGGACAGGGAGCCCGCATTCAATCAGCCCCAGCATTTT.

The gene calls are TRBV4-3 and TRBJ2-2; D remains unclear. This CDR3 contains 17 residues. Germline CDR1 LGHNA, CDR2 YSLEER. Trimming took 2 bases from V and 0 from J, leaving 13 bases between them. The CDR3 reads CASSQPAVGANTGELFF. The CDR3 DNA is TGCGCCAGCAGCCAACCTGCGGTCGGAGCGAACACCGGGGAGCTGTTTTTT.

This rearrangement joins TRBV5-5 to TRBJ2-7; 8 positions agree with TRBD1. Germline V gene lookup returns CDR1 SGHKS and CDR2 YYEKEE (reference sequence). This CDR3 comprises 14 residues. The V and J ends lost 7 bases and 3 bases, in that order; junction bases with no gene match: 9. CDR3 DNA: TGTGCCAGCCGCCCGGGACAGGACAGCTACGAGCAGTACTTC. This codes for CASRPGQDSYEQYF.

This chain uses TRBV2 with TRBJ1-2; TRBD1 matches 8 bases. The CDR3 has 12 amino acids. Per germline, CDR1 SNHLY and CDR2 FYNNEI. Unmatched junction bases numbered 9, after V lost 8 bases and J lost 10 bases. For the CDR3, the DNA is TGTGCCAGCGTTATGGACAGGGCACTCTACACCTTC. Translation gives CASVMDRALYTF.